The source of this TCR beta chain is a study of blood T cell repertoires in COVID-19. Profiling relied on immunoSEQ multiplex PCR, and the TCRdb table lists in-frame clones only, not all of them. This table holds some 200,000 clones, around 85% found once. CDR3 length equals 13 residues. The V and J ends lost 2 bases and 2 bases respectively, with 7 bases between them. This receptor was identified in a woman between 50 and 59 years old in a cohort exposed to, infected with or recovered from COVID-19 (not recorded which). The rearrangement joins TRBV12-3 or TRBV12-4 to TRBJ2-7; possibly TRBD2 for D (5 bases). Sequencing input: PBMCs or T cells enriched from blood (not recorded which). Written as DNA, the CDR3 is TGTGCCAGCAGTTTAACGGGGACCTACGAGCAGTACTTC. Translating gives CASSLTGTYEQYF.